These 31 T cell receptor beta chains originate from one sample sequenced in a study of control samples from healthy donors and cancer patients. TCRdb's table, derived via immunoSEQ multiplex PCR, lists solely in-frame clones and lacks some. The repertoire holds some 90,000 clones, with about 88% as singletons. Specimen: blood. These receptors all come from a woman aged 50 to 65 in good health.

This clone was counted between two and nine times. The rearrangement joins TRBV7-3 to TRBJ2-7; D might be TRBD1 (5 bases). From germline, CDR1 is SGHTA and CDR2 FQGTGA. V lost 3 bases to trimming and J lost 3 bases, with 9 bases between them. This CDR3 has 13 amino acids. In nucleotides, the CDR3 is TGTGCCAGCAGCTTGGGCAGGGTCTACGAGCAGTACTTC. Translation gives CASSLGRVYEQYF.

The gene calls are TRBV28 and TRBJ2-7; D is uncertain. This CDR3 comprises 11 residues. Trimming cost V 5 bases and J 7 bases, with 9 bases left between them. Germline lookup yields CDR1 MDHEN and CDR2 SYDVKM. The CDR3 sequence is CASSAAVEQYF. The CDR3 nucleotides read TGTGCCAGCAGTGCCGCGGTGGAGCAGTACTTC.

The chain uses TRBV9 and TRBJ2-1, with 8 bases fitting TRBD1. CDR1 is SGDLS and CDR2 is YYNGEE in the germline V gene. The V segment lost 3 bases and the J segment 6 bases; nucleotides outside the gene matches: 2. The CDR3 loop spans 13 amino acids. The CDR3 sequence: CASSGTGPNEQFF. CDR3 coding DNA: TGTGCCAGCAGCGGGACAGGGCCCAATGAGCAGTTCTTC.

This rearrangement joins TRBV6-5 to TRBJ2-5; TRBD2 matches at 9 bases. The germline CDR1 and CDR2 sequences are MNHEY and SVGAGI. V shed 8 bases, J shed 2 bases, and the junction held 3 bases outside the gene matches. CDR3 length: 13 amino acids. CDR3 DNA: TGTGCCAGCGGACTAGCGTGGCAAGAGACCCAGTACTTC. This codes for CASGLAWQETQYF.

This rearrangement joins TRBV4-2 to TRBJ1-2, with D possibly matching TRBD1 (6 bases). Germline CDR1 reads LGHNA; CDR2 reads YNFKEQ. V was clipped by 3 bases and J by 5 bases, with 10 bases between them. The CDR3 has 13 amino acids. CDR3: CASSQGARYGYTF. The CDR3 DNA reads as TGTGCCAGCAGCCAGGGGGCAAGGTATGGCTACACCTTC.

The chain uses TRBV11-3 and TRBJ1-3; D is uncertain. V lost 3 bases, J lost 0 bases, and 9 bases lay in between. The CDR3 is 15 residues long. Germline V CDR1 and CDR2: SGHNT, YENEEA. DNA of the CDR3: TGTGCCAGCAGCTTGTCCCCAGACTCTGGAAACACCATATATTTT. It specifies CASSLSPDSGNTIYF.

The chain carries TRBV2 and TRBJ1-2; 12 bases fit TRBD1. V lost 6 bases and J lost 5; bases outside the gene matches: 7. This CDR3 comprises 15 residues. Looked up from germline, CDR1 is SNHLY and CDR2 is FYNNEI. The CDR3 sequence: CASSAGTGGAYGYTF. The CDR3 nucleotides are TGTGCCAGCAGCGCCGGGACAGGGGGCGCTTATGGCTACACCTTC.

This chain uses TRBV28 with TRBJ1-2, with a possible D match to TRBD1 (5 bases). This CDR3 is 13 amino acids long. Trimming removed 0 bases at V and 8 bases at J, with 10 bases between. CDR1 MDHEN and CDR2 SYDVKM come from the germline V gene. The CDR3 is CASSLWGTGGYTF. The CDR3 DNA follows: TGTGCCAGCAGTTTATGGGGGACTGGAGGCTACACCTTC.

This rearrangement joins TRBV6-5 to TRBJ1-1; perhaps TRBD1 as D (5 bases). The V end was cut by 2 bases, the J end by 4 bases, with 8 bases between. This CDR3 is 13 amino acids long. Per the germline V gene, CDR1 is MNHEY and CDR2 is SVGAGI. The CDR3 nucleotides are TGTGCCAGCAGTTACGAAAGGGGCACTGAAGCTTTCTTT. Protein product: CASSYERGTEAFF.

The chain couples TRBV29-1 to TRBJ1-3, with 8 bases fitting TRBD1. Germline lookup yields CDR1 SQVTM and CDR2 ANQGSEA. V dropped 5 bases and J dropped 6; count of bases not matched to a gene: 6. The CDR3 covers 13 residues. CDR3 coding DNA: TGCAGCGTTCAGGGGGCGCGAGAAAACACCATATATTTT. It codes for CSVQGARENTIYF.

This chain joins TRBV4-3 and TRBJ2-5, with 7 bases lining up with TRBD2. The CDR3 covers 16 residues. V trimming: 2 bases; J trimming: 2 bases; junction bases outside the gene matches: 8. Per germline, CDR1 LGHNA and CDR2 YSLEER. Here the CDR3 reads CASSQNAGDSQETQYF. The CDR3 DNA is TGCGCCAGCAGCCAAAATGCGGGGGACTCTCAAGAGACCCAGTACTTC.

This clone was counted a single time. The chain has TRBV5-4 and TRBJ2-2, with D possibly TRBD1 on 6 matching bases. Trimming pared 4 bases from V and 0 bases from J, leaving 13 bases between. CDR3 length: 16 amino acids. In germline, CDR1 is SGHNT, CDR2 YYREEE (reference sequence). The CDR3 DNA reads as TGTGCCAGCAGCGACAGGACGGTCGCGAACACCGGGGAGCTGTTTTTT. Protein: CASSDRTVANTGELFF.

The DNA of the CDR3 is TGCAGTGCTAGTTCAACGAACACTGAAGCTTTCTTT. Its translation: CSASSTNTEAFF. The chain carries TRBV20-1 and TRBJ1-1; the D is unclear. V lost 3 bases and J 1 base, leaving 6 bases between the germline ends. The CDR3 sequence is 12 residues long. The germline gives CDR1 DFQATT, CDR2 SNEGSKA (reference sequence).

CDR3 in DNA: TGTGCCAGCAGTTTAAGTGGGGCCAACGTCCTGACTTTC. It specifies CASSLSGANVLTF. The V gene is TRBV27, the J gene TRBJ2-6; D is uncertain. V dropped 2 bases and J dropped 3 bases, with 2 bases sitting between them. This CDR3 is 13 amino acids long. Looked up from germline, CDR1 is MNHEY and CDR2 is SMNVEV (reference sequence). The whole variable domain, filled in from reference TRBV27 and TRBJ2-6, reads EAQVTQNPRYLITVTGKKLTVTCSQNMNHEYMSWYRQDPGLGLRQIYYSMNVEVTDKGDVPEGYKVSRKEKRNFPLILESPSPNQTSLYFCASSLSGANVLTFGAGSRLTVL.

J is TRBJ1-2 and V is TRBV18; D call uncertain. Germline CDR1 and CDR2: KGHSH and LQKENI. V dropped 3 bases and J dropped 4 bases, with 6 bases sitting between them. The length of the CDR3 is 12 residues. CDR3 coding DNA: TGTGCCAGCTCACCGGACGGCTATGGCTACACCTTC. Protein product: CASSPDGYGYTF.

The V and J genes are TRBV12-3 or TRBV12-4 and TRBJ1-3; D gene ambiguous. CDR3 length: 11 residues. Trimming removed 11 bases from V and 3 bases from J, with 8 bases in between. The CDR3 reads CAGGVGNTIYF. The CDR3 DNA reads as TGTGCCGGTGGTGTTGGAAACACCATATATTTT.

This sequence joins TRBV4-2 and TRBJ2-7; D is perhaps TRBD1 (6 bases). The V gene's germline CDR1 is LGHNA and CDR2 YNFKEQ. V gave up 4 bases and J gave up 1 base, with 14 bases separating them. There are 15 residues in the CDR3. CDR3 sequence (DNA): TGTGCCAGCAGCCGGGACGGACAGCTTTCCTACGAGCAGTACTTC. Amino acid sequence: CASSRDGQLSYEQYF.

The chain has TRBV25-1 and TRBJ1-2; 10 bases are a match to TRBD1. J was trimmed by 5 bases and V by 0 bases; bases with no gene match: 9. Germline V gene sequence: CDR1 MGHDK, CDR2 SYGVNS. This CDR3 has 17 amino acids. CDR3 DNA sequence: TGTGCCAGCAGTGAATATCTATGGGACAGGGGTGGTTATGGCTACACCTTC. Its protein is CASSEYLWDRGGYGYTF.

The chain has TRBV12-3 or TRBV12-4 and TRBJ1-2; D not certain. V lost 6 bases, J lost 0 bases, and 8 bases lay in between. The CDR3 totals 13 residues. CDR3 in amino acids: CASRPRPNYGYTF. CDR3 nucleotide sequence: TGTGCCAGCAGGCCCAGGCCTAACTATGGCTACACCTTC.

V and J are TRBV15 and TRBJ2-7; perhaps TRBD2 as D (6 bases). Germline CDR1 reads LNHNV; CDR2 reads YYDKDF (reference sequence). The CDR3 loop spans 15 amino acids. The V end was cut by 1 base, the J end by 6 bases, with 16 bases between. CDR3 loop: CATSRARDFFSEQYF. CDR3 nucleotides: TGTGCCACCAGCAGAGCCCGGGACTTTTTCTCCGAGCAGTACTTC.

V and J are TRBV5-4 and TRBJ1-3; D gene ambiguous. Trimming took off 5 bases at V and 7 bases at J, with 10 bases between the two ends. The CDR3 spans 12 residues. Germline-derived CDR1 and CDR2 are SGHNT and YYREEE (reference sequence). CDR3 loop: CASSQDGNTIYF. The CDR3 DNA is TGTGCCAGCAGTCAAGACGGGAACACCATATATTTT. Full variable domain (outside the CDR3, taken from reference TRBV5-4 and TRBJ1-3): ETGVTQSPTHLIKTRGQQVTLRCSSQSGHNTVSWYQQALGQGPQFIFQYYREEENGRGNFPPRFSGLQFPNYSSELNVNALELDDSALYLCASSQDGNTIYFGEGSWLTVV.

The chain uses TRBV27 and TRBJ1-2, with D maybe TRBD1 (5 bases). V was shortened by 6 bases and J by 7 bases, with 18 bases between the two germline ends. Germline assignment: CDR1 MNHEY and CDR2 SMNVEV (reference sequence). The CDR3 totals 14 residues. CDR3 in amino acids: CASRSQGREIGYTF. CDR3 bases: TGTGCCAGCAGAAGTCAGGGACGTGAAATTGGCTACACCTTC.

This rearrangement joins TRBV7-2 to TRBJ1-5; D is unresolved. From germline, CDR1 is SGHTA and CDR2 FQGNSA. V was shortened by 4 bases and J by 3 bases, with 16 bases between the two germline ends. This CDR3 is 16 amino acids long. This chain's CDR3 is CASSWGGGTLNQPQHF. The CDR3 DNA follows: TGTGCCAGCAGCTGGGGAGGAGGAACCCTCAATCAGCCCCAGCATTTT.

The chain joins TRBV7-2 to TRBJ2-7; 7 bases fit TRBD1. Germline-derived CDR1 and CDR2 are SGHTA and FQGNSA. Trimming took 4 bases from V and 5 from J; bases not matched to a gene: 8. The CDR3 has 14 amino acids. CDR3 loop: CASSSDRAVDEQYF. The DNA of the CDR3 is TGTGCCAGCAGCTCCGACAGGGCGGTCGACGAGCAGTACTTC.

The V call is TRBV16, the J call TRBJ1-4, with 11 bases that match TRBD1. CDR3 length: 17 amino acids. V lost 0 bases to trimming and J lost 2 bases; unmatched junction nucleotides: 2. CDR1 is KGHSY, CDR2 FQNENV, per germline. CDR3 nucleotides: TGTGCCAGCAGCCAATCGGGACAGGGGGTGACTAATGAAAAACTGTTTTTT. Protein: CASSQSGQGVTNEKLFF.

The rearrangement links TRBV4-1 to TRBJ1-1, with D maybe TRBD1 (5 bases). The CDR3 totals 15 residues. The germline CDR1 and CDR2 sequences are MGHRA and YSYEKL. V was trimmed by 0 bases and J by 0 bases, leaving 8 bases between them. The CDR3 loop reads CASSQESGLNTEAFF. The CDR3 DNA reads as TGCGCCAGCAGCCAAGAGTCAGGGTTGAACACTGAAGCTTTCTTT.

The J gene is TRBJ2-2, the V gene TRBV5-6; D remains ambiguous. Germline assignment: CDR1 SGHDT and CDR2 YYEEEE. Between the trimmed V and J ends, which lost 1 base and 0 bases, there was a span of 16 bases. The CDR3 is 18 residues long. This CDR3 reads CASSLIDWADPNTGELFF. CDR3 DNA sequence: TGTGCCAGCAGCTTGATCGATTGGGCGGATCCGAACACCGGGGAGCTGTTTTTT. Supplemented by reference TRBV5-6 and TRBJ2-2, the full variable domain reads DAGVTQSPTHLIKTRGQQVTLRCSPKSGHDTVSWYQQALGQGPQFIFQYYEEEERQRGNFPDRFSGHQFPNYSSELNVNALLLGDSALYLCASSLIDWADPNTGELFFGEGSRLTVL.

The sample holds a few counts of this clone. CDR3 sequence (DNA): TGTGCCAGCAGTCCTGGGAGAGCCGAATACAATGAGCAGTTCTTC. Protein: CASSPGRAEYNEQFF. The chain couples TRBV27 to TRBJ2-1; tentative D call: TRBD2 (5 bases). Trimming took off 5 bases at V and 4 bases at J, with 15 bases between the two ends. The germline gives CDR1 MNHEY, CDR2 SMNVEV (reference sequence). This CDR3 is 15 amino acids long.

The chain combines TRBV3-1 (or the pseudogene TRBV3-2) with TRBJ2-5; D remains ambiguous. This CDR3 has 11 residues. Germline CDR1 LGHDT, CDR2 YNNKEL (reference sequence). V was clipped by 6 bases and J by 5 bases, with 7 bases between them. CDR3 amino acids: CASSFMETQYF. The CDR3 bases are TGTGCCAGCAGTTTCATGGAGACCCAGTACTTC.

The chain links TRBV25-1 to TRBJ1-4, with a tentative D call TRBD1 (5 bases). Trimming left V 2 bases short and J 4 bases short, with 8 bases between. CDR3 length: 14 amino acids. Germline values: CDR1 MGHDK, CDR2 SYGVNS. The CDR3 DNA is TGTGCCAGCAGTGAAGGGGGGGTTAATGAAAAACTGTTTTTT. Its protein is CASSEGGVNEKLFF.

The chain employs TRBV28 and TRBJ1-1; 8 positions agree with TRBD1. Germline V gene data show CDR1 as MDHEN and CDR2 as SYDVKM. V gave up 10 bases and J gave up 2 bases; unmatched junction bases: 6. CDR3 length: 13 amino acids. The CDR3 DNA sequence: TGTGCCACCGGACAGGGCTATAACACTGAAGCTTTCTTT. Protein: CATGQGYNTEAFF.